This T cell receptor beta chain came from a study of beta chain features in type 1 diabetes. Study results and limitations: Compared with healthy donors, patients appeared to share more similar naive, central memory and regulatory TCRB repertoires. For Type 1 diabetes patients, all four CD4+ subsets carried TCRB CDR3s that were moderately but significantly shorter.

Germline loops: CDR1 LGHNA, CDR2 YNFKEQ. With 2 bases removed from V and 3 bases from J, the gap between germline ends came to 10 bases. CDR3 length equals 14 residues. Only one heparinised blood draw was taken per donor, and its volume averaged roughly 0.12 L. Expressed TCRB transcripts were sequenced because the entire RNA isolate underwent reverse transcription. This table comes from immunoSEQ multiplex PCR, and its TCRdb copy is limited to in-frame clones, with some not included. The sample has under 350,000 clones, 20% to 25% seen once. Note on this clone: Its target is not known.

The clonotype originates from a woman in her 30s with type 1 diabetes. V and J are TRBV4-2 and TRBJ1-1; possible D gene TRBD1, 5 bases. The sequenced sample was naive CD4+ T cells from blood. CDR3 sequence reads: CASSQPQGYTEAFF. The CDR3 bases are TGTGCCAGCAGCCAACCTCAGGGTTACACTGAAGCTTTCTTT.